The clone carrying this T cell receptor (beta chain) has only a few counts. Its cognate antigen is unknown. This sample was included in a study of regulatory T cells in long-lasting Graves disease. Study-level background: Antithyroid drug exposure in newly diagnosed Graves' patients had lasted under 3 months. Study-wide results and limits: TRBV28, TRBJ1-2 and TRBJ2-5 were favored in persistent disease. Study was limited to peripheral blood, excluding thyroid tissue.

The CDR3 totals 12 residues. After removal of 4 bases from V and 7 bases from J, the junction contained 5 bases not matched to a gene. Germline CDR1 and CDR2: SQVTM and ANQGSEA. The time point was: newly diagnosed GD, antithyroid drugs for less than 3 months. Construction of the TCR library relied on RNA isolated from PBMCs. The TCR beta library used iRepertoire HTBI primers with Arm-PCR amplification of CDR3. In TCRdb, the multiplex PCR reads were re-called with MiXCR into one record per CDR3 protein. The sample gives a few hundred thousand distinct CDR3 sequences, 12% of which show up once; approximately 17% is in the top ten. In addition, the sample was reused for a study of T cells in Graves' hyperthyroidism and ophthalmopathy. That investigation notes: Researchers ran a first-round RT-PCR on the TCR CDR3 using the HTBI primer set.

This receptor was identified in a woman aged 18-29 years with Graves disease. The source was peripheral blood mononuclear cells (PBMCs), collected at new diagnosis, from a patient treated with antithyroid drugs. The chain is built from TRBV29-1 and TRBJ1-2; 8 bases map to TRBD1. CDR3 nucleotides: TGCAGCGTTGTCGGACAGGGATCTGGCTACACCTTC. Its translation is CSVVGQGSGYTF.